A selection of T cell receptor beta chains follows, all from one sample in a study of shared clonotypes between healthy human individuals. Produced via immunoSEQ multiplex PCR; TCRdb's table is partial and in-frame only. Of some 740,000 clones listed, about 91% were seen once; the top ten hold around 24%. Sequencing input: naive CD8+ T cells sorted from blood. All receptors derive from a man younger than 40 in good health. CDR3s include the opening cysteine and the closing phenylalanine or tryptophan. D genes are given only for firm matches. Where a row states a size, it is once, few, many or the class of an expanded clone; other rows omit it.

J: TRBJ2-7; size: once; length: 16; V: TRBV14; D: TRBD2; DNA: TGTGCCAGCAGCCTTCTAGCGGGAGGTATCACCTACGAGCAGTACTTC; CDR3: CASSLLAGGITYEQYF
J: TRBJ2-7; size: once; length: 13; V: TRBV4-1; D: .; DNA: TGCGCCAGCAGCCAAGTTGGCAACTACGAGCAGTACTTC; CDR3: CASSQVGNYEQYF
J: TRBJ2-5; size: once; length: 17; V: TRBV5-1; D: TRBD2; DNA: TGCGCCAGCAGCTTGGAAGGACTAGCGGGAGGTGGAGAGACCCAGTACTTC; CDR3: CASSLEGLAGGGETQYF
J: TRBJ2-3; size: once; length: 13; V: TRBV5-1; D: .; DNA: TGCGCCAGCAGCTTGGACTCAGCAGATACGCAGTATTTT; CDR3: CASSLDSADTQYF
J: TRBJ2-7; size: .; length: 14; V: TRBV5-1; D: TRBD2; DNA: TGCGCCAGCAGCTTGGCGGGAGGTCCCTACGAGCAGTACTTC; CDR3: CASSLAGGPYEQYF
J: TRBJ1-1; size: once; length: 14; V: TRBV28; D: .; DNA: TGTGCCAGCAGTCCTTGGGGGGCTTCGACTGAAGCTTTCTTT; CDR3: CASSPWGASTEAFF
J: TRBJ2-3; size: .; length: 14; V: TRBV13; D: .; DNA: TGTGCCAGCAGCCCAGCAGGGGGCACAGATACGCAGTATTTT; CDR3: CASSPAGGTDTQYF
J: TRBJ1-5; size: .; length: 16; V: TRBV9; D: .; DNA: TGTGCCAGCAGCCCCGGTAGCGGCTTTGAGGGCCAGCCCCAGCATTTT; CDR3: CASSPGSGFEGQPQHF
J: TRBJ2-2; size: .; length: 15; V: TRBV7-6; D: .; DNA: TGTGCCAGCAGCTTAGAGGCGTTGGGCACCGGGGAGCTGTTTTTT; CDR3: CASSLEALGTGELFF
J: TRBJ2-7; size: .; length: 17; V: TRBV27; D: TRBD1; DNA: TGTGCCAGCAGTTTAAGGTTACAGGGGGCTTCGGGCTACGAGCAGTACTTC; CDR3: CASSLRLQGASGYEQYF
J: TRBJ2-3; size: .; length: 12; V: TRBV13; D: .; DNA: TGTGCCAGCAGCTTAGTGGCAGATACGCAGTATTTT; CDR3: CASSLVADTQYF
J: TRBJ2-5; size: few; length: 17; V: TRBV7-9; D: TRBD1; DNA: TGTGCCAGCAGCTTAGCGGGAGTCGGTGACAGGGGAGAGACCCAGTACTTC; CDR3: CASSLAGVGDRGETQYF
J: TRBJ2-1; size: .; length: 14; V: TRBV7-9; D: TRBD2; DNA: TGTGCCAGCAGTGGGACTAGCGGAGACAATGAGCAGTTCTTC; CDR3: CASSGTSGDNEQFF
J: TRBJ2-6; size: .; length: 15; V: TRBV29-1; D: .; DNA: TGCAGCGTCCGGAGGTGGGTCTCTGGGGCCAACGTCCTGACTTTC; CDR3: CSVRRWVSGANVLTF
J: TRBJ1-2; size: .; length: 16; V: TRBV28; D: TRBD1; DNA: TGTGCCAGCAGTTTAGGGACAGGCCTTGGAGGACTGAGCTACACCTTC; CDR3: CASSLGTGLGGLSYTF
J: TRBJ1-2; size: .; length: 14; V: TRBV10-3; D: TRBD1; DNA: TGTGCCATCAGTGAGTCGCGACAGGGATATGGCTACACCTTC; CDR3: CAISESRQGYGYTF
J: TRBJ2-7; size: .; length: 15; V: TRBV5-1; D: .; DNA: TGCGCCAGCAGCTGGTCGGGGGGCCTCTCCTACGAGCAGTACTTC; CDR3: CASSWSGGLSYEQYF
J: TRBJ2-2; size: .; length: 14; V: TRBV27; D: .; DNA: TGTGCCAGCAGTTTTGGGGTTACAACCGGGGAGCTGTTTTTT; CDR3: CASSFGVTTGELFF
J: TRBJ1-1; size: .; length: 13; V: TRBV10-3; D: .; DNA: TGTGCCATCAGGGGGGTCTCGAACACTGAAGCTTTCTTT; CDR3: CAIRGVSNTEAFF
J: TRBJ2-1; size: .; length: 15; V: TRBV10-1; D: TRBD2; DNA: TGCGCCAGCAGCCCCGGGACTAGGGCCTACAATGAGCAGTTCTTC; CDR3: CASSPGTRAYNEQFF
J: TRBJ2-1; size: .; length: 15; V: TRBV27; D: .; DNA: TGTGCCAGCAGTTTATACGGGTTTTCGTACAATGAGCAGTTCTTC; CDR3: CASSLYGFSYNEQFF
J: TRBJ2-5; size: .; length: 15; V: TRBV10-3; D: .; DNA: TGTGCCATCAGTGACTCGATAGCGGTAGGGGAGACCCAGTACTTC; CDR3: CAISDSIAVGETQYF
J: TRBJ2-7; size: once; length: 15; V: TRBV11-2; D: TRBD2; DNA: TGTGCCAGCAGCTTAGACCCAGCGGGATCCTACGAGCAGTACTTC; CDR3: CASSLDPAGSYEQYF
J: TRBJ1-1; size: .; length: 13; V: TRBV7-3; D: .; DNA: TGTGCCAGCAGCTTAAGGTCGGACACTGAAGCTTTCTTT; CDR3: CASSLRSDTEAFF
J: TRBJ2-1; size: .; length: 13; V: TRBV6-5; D: .; DNA: TGTGCCAGCAGTTATTCCCCTTGGAATGAGCAGTTCTTC; CDR3: CASSYSPWNEQFF
J: TRBJ2-7; size: .; length: 17; V: TRBV7-9; D: .; DNA: TGTGCCAGCAGCTTAGTTGGGAGGCAAGCCAACTCCTACGAGCAGTACTTC; CDR3: CASSLVGRQANSYEQYF